This note documents a single TCR beta chain sequence. The target antigen is unknown. Germline-derived CDR1 and CDR2 are SGHAT and FQDESV (reference sequence). The V segment lost 3 bases and the J segment 4 bases; nucleotides outside the gene matches: 6. The CDR3 has 15 residues. The sample belongs to a study of T cells after yellow fever vaccination. Study as a whole: Fractions low in cell number were prepared with SMART-Seq v4 Ultra Low Input.

Study findings and constraints: FACS-sorted repertoires could contain abundant clonotypes contaminating from the bulk population. Only a small proportion of the clonotypes turned up in both the CD4 and the CD8 compartments, likely arising from convergent recombination. Clones from primary vaccination mostly reappeared after the booster (96% CD4, around 90% CD8).

MiXCR was run by TCRdb on the 5' RACE reads, yielding one entry per CDR3 protein. The table records 300,000 or so distinct CDR3 sequences, 7% to 10% of them present only once. The sequence derives from a man aged 18 to 29 who received the YFV17D yellow fever vaccine. This specimen consisted of PBMCs, obtained approximately 47 days after the first yellow fever vaccination. The chain employs TRBV11-1 and TRBJ2-5; 9 nucleotides agree with TRBD1. CDR3 sequence: CASSFWRQGGETQYF. The CDR3 nucleotides read TGTGCCAGCAGCTTTTGGCGACAGGGGGGAGAGACCCAGTACTTC. Complete variable domain (other parts from reference TRBV11-1 and TRBJ2-5): EAEVAQSPRYKITEKSQAVAFWCDPISGHATLYWYRQILGQGPELLVQFQDESVVDDSQLPKDRFSAERLKGVDSTLKIQPAELGDSAMYLCASSFWRQGGETQYFGPGTRLLVL.